A single sample gave rise to the 31 T cell receptor beta chains below, sequenced in a study of OX40 agonist ivuxolimab in advanced cancers. TCRdb's copy holds only in-frame clones and misses some; the assay was immunoSEQ multiplex PCR. Among some 27,000 clones, just over 85% were seen once, and the ten largest hold more than 13%. The starting material was CD4+ or CD8+ T cells sorted from blood, obtained in a trial of the OX40 agonist ivuxolimab. The source of these receptors is an adult with an advanced solid tumor such as melanoma, head and neck, liver or kidney cancer.

V is TRBV7-2 and J is TRBJ2-6; the D gene is possibly TRBD1 (5 bases). Germline loops: CDR1 SGHTA, CDR2 FQGNSA. The germline V and J ends were trimmed by 2 bases and 0 bases, with 8 bases remaining between them. The CDR3 has 16 residues. The CDR3 is CASSLTGSSGANVLTF. The CDR3 DNA reads as TGTGCCAGCAGCTTAACAGGAAGCTCTGGGGCCAACGTCCTGACTTTC. Using reference TRBV7-2 and TRBJ2-6 for the parts outside the CDR3, the full variable domain is GAGVSQSPSNKVTEKGKDVELRCDPISGHTALYWYRQSLGQGLEFLIYFQGNSAPDKSGLPSDRFSAERTGGSVSTLTIQRTQQEDSAVYLCASSLTGSSGANVLTFGAGSRLTVL.

This sequence joins TRBV4-1 and TRBJ1-1; 7 bases map to TRBD1. This CDR3 is built from 17 residues. Germline CDR1 MGHRA, CDR2 YSYEKL. Trimming cost V 4 bases and J 1 base; bases outside gene matches: 12. The CDR3 DNA reads TGCGCCAGCAGCCCCCAGGTATTCAACAGGGGGAACACTGAAGCTTTCTTT. Translating gives CASSPQVFNRGNTEAFF.

The chain links TRBV15 to TRBJ1-4, with D unclear. Between the trimmed V and J ends, which lost 5 bases and 8 bases, there was a span of 21 bases. The CDR3 is 16 amino acids. Germline V CDR1 and CDR2: LNHNV, YYDKDF (reference sequence). CDR3 sequence (DNA): TGTGCCACCAGCCCCCAGCGTGAGAAAATCGGGGAAAAACTGTTTTTT. It codes for CATSPQREKIGEKLFF.

The rearrangement joins TRBV13 to TRBJ2-3; D is uncertain. This CDR3 comprises 12 residues. Germline CDR1 reads PRHDT; CDR2 reads FYEKMQ (reference sequence). Trimming removed 0 bases from V and 3 bases from J, with 1 base in between. This chain's CDR3 is CASSLGTDTQYF. As DNA, the CDR3 is TGTGCCAGCAGCTTAGGGACAGATACGCAGTATTTT.

The chain is built from TRBV15 and TRBJ2-7, with 8 bases aligning to TRBD2. V dropped 0 bases and J dropped 2; count of bases not matched to a gene: 6. The CDR3 has 16 residues. Germline V gives CDR1 LNHNV, CDR2 YYDKDF (reference sequence). The CDR3 DNA is TGTGCCACCAGCAGAGATATGGGGACTAGAGCCTACGAGCAGTACTTC. Encoded protein: CATSRDMGTRAYEQYF.

The chain combines TRBV29-1 with TRBJ2-1, with 10 bases that match TRBD2. The CDR3 has 17 residues. CDR1 is SQVTM, CDR2 ANQGSEA, per germline. The trim removed 1 base at V and 1 base at J, leaving 7 bases unmatched. The CDR3: CSVEGASGGGSYNEQFF. CDR3 in DNA: TGCAGCGTTGAAGGGGCTAGCGGGGGAGGATCCTACAATGAGCAGTTCTTC.

By its share, this clone is medium-sized (0.01 to 0.1%). This rearrangement joins TRBV7-9 to TRBJ2-2, with D uncertain. CDR1 and CDR2 from the germline V gene are SEHNR and FQNEAQ (reference sequence). Trimming cost V 0 bases and J 3 bases, with 2 bases left between them. The CDR3 consists of 13 residues. CDR3 DNA sequence: TGTGCCAGCAGCTTAGCATACACCGGGGAGCTGTTTTTT. Encoded protein: CASSLAYTGELFF.

The table lists this clone with a count of one. This chain joins TRBV4-3 and TRBJ2-3, with D perhaps given as TRBD1 or TRBD2 (6 bases each). CDR3 length: 15 amino acids. Germline V gene lookup returns CDR1 LGHNA and CDR2 YSLEER. V lost 0 bases and J lost 5, with 12 bases in between. DNA of the CDR3: TGCGCCAGCAGCCAAGATTGGGGGCGGGGAGATACGCAGTATTTT. Its translation: CASSQDWGRGDTQYF.

V usage is TRBV7-3 and J usage is TRBJ2-3; 7 bases match TRBD2. V shed 1 base, J shed 3 bases, and the junction held 4 bases outside the gene matches. Germline CDR1 and CDR2: SGHTA and FQGTGA. The CDR3 is made up of 15 amino acids. Here the CDR3 DNA reads TGTGCCAGCAGCTTAATCAGCGGGGCGACAGATACGCAGTATTTT. The encoded protein is CASSLISGATDTQYF.

The gene calls are TRBV28 and TRBJ1-5; D gene unclear. Trimming shortened V by 2 bases and J by 6 bases, and 11 bases separated the two germline ends. CDR3 length equals 14 residues. The germline V gene encodes CDR1 MDHEN and CDR2 SYDVKM. The CDR3 is CASSLIGEGQPQHF. For the CDR3, the DNA is TGTGCCAGCAGTTTAATCGGGGAGGGTCAGCCCCAGCATTTT.

This clone is medium-sized (0.01 to 0.1%). V and J are TRBV5-4 and TRBJ1-2; D may be TRBD1 (5 bases). The CDR3 consists of 18 residues. The V end was cut by 0 bases, the J end by 0 bases, with 18 bases between. Germline lookup yields CDR1 SGHNT and CDR2 YYREEE (reference sequence). The CDR3 protein is CASSLDRGSSGPNYGYTF. As DNA, the CDR3 is TGTGCCAGCAGCTTGGACCGCGGATCCTCGGGACCTAACTATGGCTACACCTTC.

This clone was seen a single time. V is TRBV27 and J is TRBJ2-5; 11 bases are a match to TRBD2. This CDR3 has 14 residues. Germline CDR1 is MNHEY and CDR2 is SMNVEV (reference sequence). V shed 4 bases and J 6 bases; nucleotides not matched to a gene: 4. CDR3 bases: TGTGCCAGCAGTTCTCCTAGCGGGAGGCAGACCCAGTACTTC. This codes for CASSSPSGRQTQYF.

The genes are TRBV2 and TRBJ2-7; no clear D gene. V was shortened by 1 base and J by 1 base, with 11 bases between the two germline ends. Germline V CDR1 and CDR2: SNHLY, FYNNEI. The length of the CDR3 is 15 residues. CDR3 region: CASSEGRFISYEQYF. CDR3 sequence (DNA): TGTGCCAGCAGTGAAGGACGGTTTATATCCTACGAGCAGTACTTC.

The J gene is TRBJ2-1, the V gene TRBV7-9; D perhaps matches TRBD2 (5 bases). V was cut by 5 bases and J by 9 bases, with 14 bases left in between. Germline lookup yields CDR1 SEHNR and CDR2 FQNEAQ (reference sequence). The CDR3 has 13 residues. The CDR3 region is CASSPPLGPEQFF. CDR3 sequence (DNA): TGTGCCAGCAGCCCGCCACTAGGACCTGAGCAGTTCTTC.

V is TRBV28 and J is TRBJ2-7, with 7 nucleotides matching TRBD2. CDR3 length: 15 amino acids. Germline CDR1 is MDHEN and CDR2 is SYDVKM. J lost 7 bases, V lost 3 bases, and 12 bases had no gene match. The CDR3 bases are TGTGCCAGCAGTTTTAAGCGGGGAGGGCTGCGGGAGCAGTACTTC. This sequence encodes CASSFKRGGLREQYF.

The chain is built from TRBV7-3 and TRBJ2-3; D call uncertain. Germline-derived CDR1 and CDR2 are SGHTA and FQGTGA. The CDR3 loop spans 14 amino acids. V was pared by 9 bases and J by 1 base, with 14 bases between. As DNA, the CDR3 is TGTGCCAGACCGACCGGCGTTTGCACAGATACGCAGTATTTT. Encoded protein: CARPTGVCTDTQYF.

The chain uses TRBV6-5 and TRBJ1-2; D might be TRBD1 (6 bases). Trimming cost V 0 bases and J 8 bases, with 16 bases left between them. CDR3 length: 15 amino acids. Germline V gene lookup returns CDR1 MNHEY and CDR2 SVGAGI. The DNA of the CDR3 is TGTGCCAGCAGTTACTCCGGCTCGGGGGCTCGGGGCTACACCTTC. Translated: CASSYSGSGARGYTF.

The gene calls are TRBV9 and TRBJ2-1, with 9 nucleotides matching TRBD1. Unmatched junction bases numbered 9, after V lost 0 bases and J lost 8 bases. Germline V gene data show CDR1 as SGDLS and CDR2 as YYNGEE. This CDR3 is built from 16 residues. CDR3: CASSVVQGAVGDEQFF. For the CDR3, the DNA is TGTGCCAGCAGCGTAGTACAGGGGGCAGTCGGGGATGAGCAGTTCTTC.

The rearrangement links TRBV19 to TRBJ2-2; D is possibly TRBD1 (5 bases). The CDR3 runs to 16 residues. V lost 4 bases and J lost 3, with 15 bases in between. Germline CDR1 and CDR2: LNHDA and SQIVND (reference sequence). The CDR3 sequence is CASSNRQGRYTGELFF. The CDR3 DNA is TGTGCCAGTAGTAATCGGCAGGGAAGATACACCGGGGAGCTGTTTTTT. Full variable domain (remainder filled in from reference TRBV19 and TRBJ2-2): DGGITQSPKYLFRKEGQNVTLSCEQNLNHDAMYWYRQDPGQGLRLIYYSQIVNDFQKGDIAEGYSVSREKKESFPLTVTSAQKNPTAFYLCASSNRQGRYTGELFFGEGSRLTVL.

This clone was picked up one time. The V call is TRBV6-1, the J call TRBJ1-2; D might be TRBD1 (5 bases). The CDR3 sequence is 14 residues long. Germline values: CDR1 MNHNS, CDR2 SASEGT. V was trimmed by 2 bases and J by 4 bases, leaving 11 bases between them. The CDR3 bases are TGTGCCAGCAGTGAATTCCCGGGGCTCTATGGCTACACCTTC. It specifies CASSEFPGLYGYTF.

The J gene is TRBJ2-3, the V gene TRBV6-1; TRBD2 aligns across 11 bases. The CDR3 is 15 residues long. CDR1 is MNHNS, CDR2 SASEGT, per germline. After removal of 5 bases from V and 4 bases from J, the junction contained 5 bases not matched to a gene. CDR3 amino acids: CASSPLAGEADTQYF. CDR3 sequence (DNA): TGTGCCAGCAGTCCACTAGCGGGAGAGGCAGATACGCAGTATTTT.

V usage is TRBV6-5 and J usage is TRBJ2-7; 10 positions agree with TRBD1. The V segment lost 2 bases and the J segment 5 bases; nucleotides outside the gene matches: 3. This CDR3 is 14 amino acids long. The germline gives CDR1 MNHEY, CDR2 SVGAGI. In DNA form, the CDR3 reads TGTGCCAGCAGTTACGGGACAGGGGTCGACGAGCAGTACTTC. Translating it yields CASSYGTGVDEQYF.

The chain is built from TRBV5-8 and TRBJ2-7; D is undetermined. The CDR3 contains 14 residues. Per the germline V gene, CDR1 is SGHTS and CDR2 is YDEGEE. Trimming left V 2 bases short and J 2 bases short, with 11 bases between. The CDR3 protein is CASSFLNPTYEQYF. The CDR3, as DNA: TGTGCCAGCAGCTTCCTAAACCCAACCTACGAGCAGTACTTC.

This rearrangement joins TRBV5-6 to TRBJ1-2, with 8 bases that match TRBD1. Germline CDR1 and CDR2: SGHDT and YYEEEE. The CDR3 has 14 residues. J lost 8 bases, V lost 1 base, and 7 bases had no gene match. CDR3 in amino acids: CASSLLWTGNGYTF. CDR3 nucleotide sequence: TGTGCCAGCAGCTTGTTGTGGACAGGGAACGGCTACACCTTC.

CDR3 sequence reads: CASSLRSLVAGGRYQETQYF. CDR3 nucleotides: TGTGCCAGCAGCTTACGGTCGTTGGTAGCGGGAGGGAGGTACCAAGAGACCCAGTACTTC. The V call is TRBV7-6, the J call TRBJ2-5; 11 nucleotides agree with TRBD2. This CDR3 is built from 20 residues. With 2 bases clipped from V and 0 bases from J, the junction kept 14 bases outside the gene matches. Germline values: CDR1 SGHVS, CDR2 FNYEAQ. Supplemented by reference TRBV7-6 and TRBJ2-5, the full variable domain reads GAGVSQSPRYKVTKRGQDVALRCDPISGHVSLYWYRQALGQGPEFLTYFNYEAQQDKSGLPNDRFSAERPEGSISTLTIQRTEQRDSAMYRCASSLRSLVAGGRYQETQYFGPGTRLLVL.

V usage is TRBV2 and J usage is TRBJ2-7, with no clear D. V was shortened by 3 bases and J by 2 bases, with 5 bases between the two germline ends. The germline V gene has CDR1 SNHLY and CDR2 FYNNEI. The CDR3 length is 12 residues. The CDR3 nucleotides read TGTGCCAGCAGTGATGGCACCTACGAGCAGTACTTC. Protein product: CASSDGTYEQYF. Full variable domain (remainder filled in from reference TRBV2 and TRBJ2-7): EPEVTQTPSHQVTQMGQEVILRCVPISNHLYFYWYRQILGQKVEFLVSFYNNEISEKSEIFDDQFSVERPDGSNFTLKIRSTKLEDSAMYFCASSDGTYEQYFGPGTRLTVT.

V and J are TRBV10-1 and TRBJ2-7; D gene ambiguous. CDR3 size: 13 residues. Germline V gene lookup returns CDR1 WNHNN and CDR2 SYGVQD (reference sequence). V lost 3 bases and J lost 9, with 15 bases in between. The CDR3 coding sequence is TGCGCCAGCAGTGAAAGGTCCCTACGATGGCAGTACTTC. The encoded protein is CASSERSLRWQYF.

This clone came up a few times. The chain couples TRBV13 to TRBJ2-4; no clear D. V lost 5 bases, J lost 2 bases, and 10 bases lay in between. The CDR3 contains 14 residues. Germline V CDR1 and CDR2: PRHDT, FYEKMQ (reference sequence). CDR3 amino acids: CASSRGRPKNIQYF. CDR3 bases: TGTGCCAGCAGCCGCGGTAGGCCCAAAAACATTCAGTACTTC. The full variable domain, completed using reference TRBV13 and TRBJ2-4, is AAGVIQSPRHLIKEKRETATLKCYPIPRHDTVYWYQQGPGQDPQFLISFYEKMQSDKGSIPDRFSAQQFSDYHSELNMSSLELGDSALYFCASSRGRPKNIQYFGAGTRLSVL.

This rearrangement joins TRBV7-6 to TRBJ2-3, with 13 bases that match TRBD2. After removal of 3 bases from V and 2 bases from J, the junction contained 2 bases not matched to a gene. This CDR3 comprises 16 residues. The germline gives CDR1 SGHVS, CDR2 FNYEAQ. CDR3 coding DNA: TGTGCCAGCAGCTTTGGGACTAGCGGGAACACAGATACGCAGTATTTT. This gives the protein CASSFGTSGNTDTQYF. Supplemented by reference TRBV7-6 and TRBJ2-3, the full variable domain reads GAGVSQSPRYKVTKRGQDVALRCDPISGHVSLYWYRQALGQGPEFLTYFNYEAQQDKSGLPNDRFSAERPEGSISTLTIQRTEQRDSAMYRCASSFGTSGNTDTQYFGPGTRLTVL.

The J gene is TRBJ2-1, the V gene TRBV6-5; 11 nucleotides match TRBD2. Germline V lookup: CDR1 MNHEY, CDR2 SVGAGI. V gave up 0 bases and J gave up 9 bases; unmatched junction bases: 7. The CDR3 consists of 16 residues. CDR3 DNA sequence: TGTGCCAGCAGTTACTCGAATGTAGCGGGGGGGATTGAGCAGTTCTTC. The encoded protein is CASSYSNVAGGIEQFF.

The CDR3 DNA is TGTGCCATCAGTGAGACAGGGGGGTCCTACAATGAGCAGTTCTTC. Translated, it gives CAISETGGSYNEQFF. This chain joins TRBV10-3 and TRBJ2-1; 8 nucleotides line up with TRBD1. This CDR3 has 15 amino acids. With V trimmed by 2 bases and J by 1 base, 1 base remained unmatched. Per germline, CDR1 ENHRY and CDR2 SYGVKD.